Listed below are T cell receptor beta chains from one sample, sequenced in a study of T cell responses to AZD1222 COVID-19 vaccine. This table comes from immunoSEQ multiplex PCR, and its TCRdb copy is limited to in-frame clones, with some not included. This sample has about 94,000 clones, with 88% found just once. The sequencing here drew on peripheral blood, taken 28 days after the second AZD1222 dose. These TCRs come from an adult who received the AZD1222 COVID-19 vaccine. Both conserved end residues are part of each CDR3. D genes are given only for firm matches. Some rows have no size entry. The others give once, few or many, or a class for an expanded clone.

cdr3_aa cdr3_nt j_call clone_size v_call d_call
CASSLGSVREQYF TGCGCCAGCAGCTTGGGGTCTGTTCGGGAGCAGTACTTC TRBJ2-7 - TRBV5-1 -
CASRPAGSYEQYF TGTGCCAGCAGACCAGCGGGATCCTACGAGCAGTACTTC TRBJ2-7 - TRBV7-2 TRBD2
CASAQDSGTTYEQYF TGTGCCAGCGCCCAAGACTCGGGGACCACCTACGAGCAGTACTTC TRBJ2-7 - TRBV4-2 -
CASSLGGLSYEQYF TGTGCCAGCAGCTTGGGGGGGCTTTCCTACGAGCAGTACTTC TRBJ2-7 many TRBV7-9 -
CASSISNYGYTF TGTGCCAGCAGTATATCTAACTATGGCTACACCTTC TRBJ1-2 - TRBV6-2/TRBV6-3 -
CASSATGARGETQYF TGTGCCAGCAGCGCCACGGGGGCCCGGGGGGAGACCCAGTACTTC TRBJ2-5 - TRBV5-4 -
CASSRAAIDNEQFF TGTGCCAGTAGTAGGGCAGCTATAGACAATGAGCAGTTCTTC TRBJ2-1 - TRBV19 -
CASSSDGGFGGYTF TGTGCCAGCAGTTCGGACGGGGGTTTCGGTGGCTACACCTTC TRBJ1-2 - TRBV27 -
CASSQVPGTGANVLTF TGTGCCAGCAGCCAAGTACCGGGGACTGGGGCCAACGTCCTGACTTTC TRBJ2-6 - TRBV3-1/TRBV3-2 -
CASSLVSGKETQYF TGCGCCAGCAGCTTGGTTAGCGGGAAAGAGACCCAGTACTTC TRBJ2-5 few TRBV5-1 TRBD2
CAWSVHSLAGDLKIYEQYF TGTGCCTGGAGTGTACATTCTCTAGCGGGAGACCTCAAAATCTACGAGCAGTACTTC TRBJ2-7 - TRBV30 TRBD2
CASSLGDRERAPQHF TGTGCCAGCAGCTTAGGGGACAGGGAGAGGGCGCCCCAGCATTTT TRBJ1-5 - TRBV7-9 TRBD1
CASSLKQGGGYTF TGTGCCAGCAGTTTAAAACAGGGTGGCGGCTACACCTTC TRBJ1-2 few TRBV6-2/TRBV6-3 -
CASRRDSNQPQHF TGTGCCAGTAGGCGGGACAGTAATCAGCCCCAGCATTTT TRBJ1-5 - TRBV19 TRBD1
CAWMRGELFF TGTGCCTGGATGCGCGGGGAGCTGTTTTTT TRBJ2-2 - TRBV30 -
CASSLEPRVGEQFF TGTGCCAGCAGCTTAGAGCCCAGGGTGGGTGAGCAGTTCTTC TRBJ2-1 - TRBV7-9 -
CASSWAQGDPTNEKLFF TGTGCCAGCAGCTGGGCCCAGGGAGACCCAACTAATGAAAAACTGTTTTTT TRBJ1-4 few TRBV7-8 -
CASSPGIGSLANYGYTF TGCGCCAGCAGCCCCGGGATCGGATCTCTAGCTAACTATGGCTACACCTTC TRBJ1-2 - TRBV5-1 -
CASSLGGGNYGYTF TGCGCCAGCAGCTTGGGAGGGGGGAACTATGGCTACACCTTC TRBJ1-2 - TRBV5-1 -
CASSVEFGGQRATNEKLFF TGTGCCAGCAGCGTAGAATTCGGGGGACAGAGAGCAACTAATGAAAAACTGTTTTTT TRBJ1-4 - TRBV9 TRBD1
CASSLTRASYEQYF TGTGCCAGCAGCTTAACCCGGGCTTCCTACGAGCAGTACTTC TRBJ2-7 - TRBV11-3 -
CASSPRTGDGNTIYF TGTGCCAGCAGCCCCAGGACAGGGGACGGAAACACCATATATTTT TRBJ1-3 - TRBV7-6 TRBD1